This T cell receptor beta chain originates from a study of beta chain features in type 1 diabetes. The study's findings and limits: Shorter TCRB CDR3s, moderately but significantly so, were found in Type 1 diabetes patients in all four CD4+ subsets. Cells with high TCR expression could be over-represented by cDNA sequencing.

Trimming removed 6 bases from V and 5 bases from J; junction bases left unmatched: 10. The CDR3 runs to 16 residues. The germline V gene encodes CDR1 MNHEY and CDR2 SMNVEV (reference sequence). Sorting with CD45RO/CCR7/CD25/CD127/CD95/CD27 yielded naive, central memory, regulatory and stem-like memory CD4+ cells. In all sorted populations, purity surpassed 98%. Reverse transcribing all isolated RNA meant expressed TCRB transcripts were sequenced. Using immunoSEQ multiplex PCR, the repertoire was profiled, and TCRdb retains in-frame clones only, with some absent. Here the sample spans a few hundred thousand clones, over 9.5% being singletons. This clone was counted only a few times. Its cognate antigen is unknown.

This sequence was found in a woman aged 18-29 years in good health. The rearrangement links TRBV27 to TRBJ2-3; 11 positions agree with TRBD2. The material sequenced was naive CD4+ T cells from blood. CDR3 DNA: TGTGCCAGCAGCTTCCTTATAGCGGGAGGGGGAGATACGCAGTATTTT. As protein: CASSFLIAGGGDTQYF.